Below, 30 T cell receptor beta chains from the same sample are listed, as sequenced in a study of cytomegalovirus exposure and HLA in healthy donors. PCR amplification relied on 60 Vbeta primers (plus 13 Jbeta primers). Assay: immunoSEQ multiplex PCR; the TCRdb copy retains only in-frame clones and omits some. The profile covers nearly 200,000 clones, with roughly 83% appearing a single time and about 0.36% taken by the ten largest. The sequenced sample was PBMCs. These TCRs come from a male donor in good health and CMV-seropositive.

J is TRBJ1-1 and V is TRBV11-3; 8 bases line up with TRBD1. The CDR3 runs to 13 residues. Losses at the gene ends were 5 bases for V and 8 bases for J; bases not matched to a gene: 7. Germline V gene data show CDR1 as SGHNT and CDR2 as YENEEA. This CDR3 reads CASSQGQESEAFF. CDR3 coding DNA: TGTGCCAGCAGCCAGGGACAGGAATCCGAAGCTTTCTTT.

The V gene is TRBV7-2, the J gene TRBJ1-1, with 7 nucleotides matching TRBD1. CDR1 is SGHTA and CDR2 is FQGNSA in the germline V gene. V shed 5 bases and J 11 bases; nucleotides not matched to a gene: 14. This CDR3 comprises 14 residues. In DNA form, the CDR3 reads TGTGCCAGCAGCCTCCGAGTGCGACAGGGTACCGCTTTCTTT. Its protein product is CASSLRVRQGTAFF.

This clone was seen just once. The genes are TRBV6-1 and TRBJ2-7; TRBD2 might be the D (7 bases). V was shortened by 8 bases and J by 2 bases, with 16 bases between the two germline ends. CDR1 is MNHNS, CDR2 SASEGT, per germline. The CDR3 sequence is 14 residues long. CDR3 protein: CASGRGGRTYEQYF. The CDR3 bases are TGTGCCAGCGGGAGGGGGGGACGCACCTACGAGCAGTACTTC.

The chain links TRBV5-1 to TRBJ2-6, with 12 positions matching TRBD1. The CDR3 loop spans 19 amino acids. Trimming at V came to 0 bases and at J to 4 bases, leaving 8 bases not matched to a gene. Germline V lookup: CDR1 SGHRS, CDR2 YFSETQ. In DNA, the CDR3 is TGCGCCAGCAGCTTGGAGGGCGGGACAGGGGGCTCCGGGGCCAACGTCCTGACTTTC. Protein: CASSLEGGTGGSGANVLTF. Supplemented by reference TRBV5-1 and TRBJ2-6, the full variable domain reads KAGVTQTPRYLIKTRGQQVTLSCSPISGHRSVSWYQQTPGQGLQFLFEYFSETQRNKGNFPGRFSGRQFSNSRSEMNVSTLELGDSALYLCASSLEGGTGGSGANVLTFGAGSRLTVL.

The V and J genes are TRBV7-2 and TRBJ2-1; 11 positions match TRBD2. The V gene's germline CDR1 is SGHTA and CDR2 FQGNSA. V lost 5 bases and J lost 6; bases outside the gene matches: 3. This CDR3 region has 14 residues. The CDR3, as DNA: TGTGCCAGCAGCAAAGGGACTAGCGGCAATGAGCAGTTCTTC. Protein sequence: CASSKGTSGNEQFF.

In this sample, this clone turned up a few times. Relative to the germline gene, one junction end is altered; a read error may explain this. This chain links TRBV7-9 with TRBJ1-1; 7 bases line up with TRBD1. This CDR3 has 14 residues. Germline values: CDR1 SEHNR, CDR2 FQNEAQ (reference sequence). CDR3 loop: CSSSLEAGGTEAFF. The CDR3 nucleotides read TGTTCCAGCAGCTTAGAAGCAGGGGGCACTGAAGCTTTCTTT.

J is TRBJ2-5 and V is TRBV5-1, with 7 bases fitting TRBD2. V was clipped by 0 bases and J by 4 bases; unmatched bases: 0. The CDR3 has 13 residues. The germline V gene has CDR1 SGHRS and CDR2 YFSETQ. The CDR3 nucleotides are TGCGCCAGCAGCTTGGGGGGGGGAGAGACCCAGTACTTC. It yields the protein CASSLGGGETQYF.

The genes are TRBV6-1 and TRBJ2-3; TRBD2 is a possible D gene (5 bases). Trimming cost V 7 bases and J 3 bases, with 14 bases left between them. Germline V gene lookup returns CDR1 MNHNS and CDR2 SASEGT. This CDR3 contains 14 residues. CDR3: CASTLTSGTDTQYF. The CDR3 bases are TGTGCCAGCACTCTCACCTCGGGAACAGATACGCAGTATTTT.

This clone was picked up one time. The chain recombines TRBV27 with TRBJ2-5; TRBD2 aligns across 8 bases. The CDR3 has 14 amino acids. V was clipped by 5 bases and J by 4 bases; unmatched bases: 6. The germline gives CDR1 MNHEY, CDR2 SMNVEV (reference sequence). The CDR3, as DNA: TGTGCCAGCAGTATGCCGGGGGGGTTAGAGACCCAGTACTTC. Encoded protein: CASSMPGGLETQYF.

The CDR3 nucleotides read TGTGCCAGCAGCCTCCAAGAGACCCAGTACTTC. This codes for CASSLQETQYF. The chain combines TRBV7-9 with TRBJ2-5; D unresolved. The germline V gene has CDR1 SEHNR and CDR2 FQNEAQ (reference sequence). This CDR3 contains 11 residues. V dropped 5 bases and J dropped 1 base, with 2 bases sitting between them.

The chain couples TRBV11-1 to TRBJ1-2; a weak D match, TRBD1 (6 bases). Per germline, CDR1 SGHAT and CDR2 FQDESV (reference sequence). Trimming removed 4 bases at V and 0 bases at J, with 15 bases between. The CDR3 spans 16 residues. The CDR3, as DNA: TGTGCCAGCAGCTCAACCCTCCAGGGGTCTAACTATGGCTACACCTTC. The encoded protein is CASSSTLQGSNYGYTF.

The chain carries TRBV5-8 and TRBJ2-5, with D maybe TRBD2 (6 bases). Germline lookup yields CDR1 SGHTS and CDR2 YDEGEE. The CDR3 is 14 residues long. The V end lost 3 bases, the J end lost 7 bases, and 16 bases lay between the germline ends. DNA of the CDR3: TGTGCCAGCAGCTCGACGACTAGATCGGGGACCCAGTACTTC. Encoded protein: CASSSTTRSGTQYF. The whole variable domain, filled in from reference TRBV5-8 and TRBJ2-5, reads EAGVTQSPTHLIKTRGQQATLRCSPISGHTSVYWYQQALGLGLQFLLWYDEGEERNRGNFPPRFSGRQFPNYSSELNVNALELEDSALYLCASSSTTRSGTQYFGPGTRLLVL.

The CDR3 loop reads CASSGDRDYGYTF. The CDR3 nucleotides read TGTGCCAGCAGCGGTGACAGGGACTATGGCTACACCTTC. The rearrangement uses TRBV9 and TRBJ1-2, with 7 bases fitting TRBD1. This CDR3 is 13 amino acids long. V was clipped by 3 bases and J by 3 bases; unmatched bases: 2. Germline lookup yields CDR1 SGDLS and CDR2 YYNGEE.

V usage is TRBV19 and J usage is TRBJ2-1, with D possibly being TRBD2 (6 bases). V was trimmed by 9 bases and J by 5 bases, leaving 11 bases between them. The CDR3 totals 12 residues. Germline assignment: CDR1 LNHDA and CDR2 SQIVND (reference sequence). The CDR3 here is CASGGGDNEQFF. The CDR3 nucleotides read TGTGCCAGCGGCGGAGGGGACAATGAGCAGTTCTTC.

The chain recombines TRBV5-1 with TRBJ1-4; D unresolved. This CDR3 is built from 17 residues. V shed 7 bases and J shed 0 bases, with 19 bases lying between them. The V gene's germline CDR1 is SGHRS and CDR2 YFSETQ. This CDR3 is CASSSLTSGATNEKLFF. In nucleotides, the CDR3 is TGCGCCAGCTCCTCTCTGACGTCGGGAGCAACTAATGAAAAACTGTTTTTT.

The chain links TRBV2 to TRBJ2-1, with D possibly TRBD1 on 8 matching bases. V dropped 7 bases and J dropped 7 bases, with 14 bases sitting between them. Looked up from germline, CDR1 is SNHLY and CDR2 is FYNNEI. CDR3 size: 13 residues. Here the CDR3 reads CASKYRGGNEQFF. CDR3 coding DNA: TGTGCCAGCAAATACAGGGGGGGGAATGAGCAGTTCTTC.

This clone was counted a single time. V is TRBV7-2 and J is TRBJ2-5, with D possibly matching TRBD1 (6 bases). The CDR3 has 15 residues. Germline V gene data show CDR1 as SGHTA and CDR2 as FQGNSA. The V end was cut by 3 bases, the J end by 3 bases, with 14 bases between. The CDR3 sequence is CASSFHGTSEETQYF. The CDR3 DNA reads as TGTGCCAGCAGCTTCCACGGGACATCTGAAGAGACCCAGTACTTC.

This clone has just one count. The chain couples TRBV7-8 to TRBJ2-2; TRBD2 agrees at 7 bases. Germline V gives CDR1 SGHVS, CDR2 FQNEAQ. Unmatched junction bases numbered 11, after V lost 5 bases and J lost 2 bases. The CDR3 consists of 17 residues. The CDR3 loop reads CASSHPGTTHNTGELFF. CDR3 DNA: TGTGCCAGCAGCCACCCCGGGACTACCCATAACACCGGGGAGCTGTTTTTT.

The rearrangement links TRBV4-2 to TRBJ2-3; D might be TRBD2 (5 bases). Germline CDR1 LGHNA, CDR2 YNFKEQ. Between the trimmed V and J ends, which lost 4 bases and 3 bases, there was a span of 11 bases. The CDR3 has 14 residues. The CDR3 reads CASSRWTDTDTQYF. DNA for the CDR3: TGTGCCAGCAGCCGGTGGACTGATACAGATACGCAGTATTTT.

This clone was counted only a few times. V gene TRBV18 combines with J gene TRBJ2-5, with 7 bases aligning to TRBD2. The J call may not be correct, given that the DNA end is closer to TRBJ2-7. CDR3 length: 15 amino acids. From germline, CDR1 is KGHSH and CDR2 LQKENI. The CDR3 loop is CASSGSGQQTYEQYF. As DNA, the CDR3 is TGTGCCAGCTCAGGTAGCGGGCAACAGACCTACGAGCAGTACTTC.

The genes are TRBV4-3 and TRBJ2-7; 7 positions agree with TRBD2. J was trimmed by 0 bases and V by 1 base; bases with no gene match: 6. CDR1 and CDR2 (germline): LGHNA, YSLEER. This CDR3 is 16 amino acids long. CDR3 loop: CASSQGSGGSSYEQYF. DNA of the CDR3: TGCGCCAGCAGCCAAGGATCCGGGGGGAGCTCCTACGAGCAGTACTTC.

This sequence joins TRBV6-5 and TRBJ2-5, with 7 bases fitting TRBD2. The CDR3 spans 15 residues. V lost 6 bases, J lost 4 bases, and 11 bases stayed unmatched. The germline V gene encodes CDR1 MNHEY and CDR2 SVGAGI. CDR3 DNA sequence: TGTGCCAGCAGCACCACGGTGGGGGGGGTAGAGACCCAGTACTTC. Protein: CASSTTVGGVETQYF.

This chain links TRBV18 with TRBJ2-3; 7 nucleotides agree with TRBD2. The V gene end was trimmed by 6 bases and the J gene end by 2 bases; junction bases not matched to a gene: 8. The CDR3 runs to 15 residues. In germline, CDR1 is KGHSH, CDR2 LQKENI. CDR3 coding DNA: TGTGCCAGCTCCTTTCAGCGGGAATTCACAGATACGCAGTATTTT. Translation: CASSFQREFTDTQYF.

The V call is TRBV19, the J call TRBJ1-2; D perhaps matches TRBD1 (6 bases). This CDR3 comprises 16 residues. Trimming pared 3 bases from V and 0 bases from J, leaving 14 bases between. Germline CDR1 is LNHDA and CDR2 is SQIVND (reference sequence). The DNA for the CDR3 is TGTGCCAGTAGTATGGGGACACTCCGTACTAACTATGGCTACACCTTC. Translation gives CASSMGTLRTNYGYTF.

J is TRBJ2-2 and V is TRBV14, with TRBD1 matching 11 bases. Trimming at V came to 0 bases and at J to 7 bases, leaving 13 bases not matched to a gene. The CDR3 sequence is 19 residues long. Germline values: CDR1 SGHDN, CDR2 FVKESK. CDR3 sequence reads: CASSQERDRGMKGIGELFF. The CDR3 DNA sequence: TGTGCCAGCAGCCAAGAACGGGACAGGGGGATGAAAGGGATCGGGGAGCTGTTTTTT. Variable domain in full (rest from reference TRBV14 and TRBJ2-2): EAGVTQFPSHSVIEKGQTVTLRCDPISGHDNLYWYRRVMGKEIKFLLHFVKESKQDESGMPNNRFLAERTGGTYSTLKVQPAELEDSGVYFCASSQERDRGMKGIGELFFGEGSRLTVL.

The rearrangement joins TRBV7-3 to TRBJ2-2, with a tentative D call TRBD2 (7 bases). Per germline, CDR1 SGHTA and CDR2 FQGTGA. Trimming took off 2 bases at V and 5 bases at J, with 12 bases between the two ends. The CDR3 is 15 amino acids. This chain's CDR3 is CASSLEGGLTGELFF. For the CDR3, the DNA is TGTGCCAGCAGCTTAGAGGGGGGGCTTACCGGGGAGCTGTTTTTT.

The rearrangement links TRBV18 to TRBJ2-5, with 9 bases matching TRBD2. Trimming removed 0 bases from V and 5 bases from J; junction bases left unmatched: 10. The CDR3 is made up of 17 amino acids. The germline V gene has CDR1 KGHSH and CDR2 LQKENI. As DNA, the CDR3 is TGTGCCAGCTCACCACCGGATAGCGGGGGAATTAGGGAGACCCAGTACTTC. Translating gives CASSPPDSGGIRETQYF.

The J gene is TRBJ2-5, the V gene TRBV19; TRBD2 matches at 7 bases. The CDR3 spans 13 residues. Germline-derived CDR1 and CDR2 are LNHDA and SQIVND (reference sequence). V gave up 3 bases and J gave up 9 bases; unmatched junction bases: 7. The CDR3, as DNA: TGTGCCAGTAGTATGGGGAGGGGAGGGGCCCAGTACTTC. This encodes CASSMGRGGAQYF.

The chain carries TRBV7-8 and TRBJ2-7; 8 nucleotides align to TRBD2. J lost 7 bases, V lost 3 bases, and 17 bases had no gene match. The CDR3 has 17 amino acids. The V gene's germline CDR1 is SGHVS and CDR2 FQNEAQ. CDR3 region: CASSFLTAGAALGEQYF. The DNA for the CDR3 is TGTGCCAGCAGCTTTTTAACAGCGGGGGCCGCTCTTGGTGAGCAGTACTTC.

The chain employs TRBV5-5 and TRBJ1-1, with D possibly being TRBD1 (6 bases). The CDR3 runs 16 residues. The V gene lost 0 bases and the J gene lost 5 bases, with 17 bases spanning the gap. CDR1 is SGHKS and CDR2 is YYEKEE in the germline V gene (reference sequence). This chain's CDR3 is CASSLGSWTERTEAFF. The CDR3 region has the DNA TGTGCCAGCAGCTTGGGTTCTTGGACAGAAAGAACTGAAGCTTTCTTT.